Listed here are 4 T cell receptor beta chains from one sample, sequenced in a study of cytomegalovirus exposure and HLA in healthy donors (TCRdb year 2017). Receptor amplification or capture employed the immunoSEQ multiplex PCR assay. A mixture of 60 forward primers for TCR Vbeta segments and 13 reverse primers for TCR Jbeta segments was used in the multiplex PCR. The source is immuneACCESS, and TCRdb retained only in-frame sequences with V and J called. Part of the clones is not carried over; for the studies checked, unresolved V genes explain less than half of this, and the remainder is unexplained. This sample gives about 80,000 clones in total; approximately 62% of them show up just once. Of the sample, more than 3.5% falls within the top ten clones. Sequences were obtained from PBMCs. Receptors originate from a male donor in good health and CMV-seropositive.

This clone was detected a few times. The V and J genes are TRBV4-1 and TRBJ1-2; TRBD1 aligns across 7 bases. There are 15 residues in the CDR3. Germline loops: CDR1 MGHRA, CDR2 YSYEKL. Losses at the gene ends were 4 bases for V and 5 bases for J; bases not matched to a gene: 10. CDR3 region: CASSPTGTALYGYTF. Here the CDR3 DNA reads TGCGCCAGCAGCCCCACCGGGACAGCGCTATATGGCTACACCTTC.

Only a few counts were recorded for this clone. The chain uses TRBV2 and TRBJ2-7, with TRBD1 as a possible D gene (6 bases). Germline lookup yields CDR1 SNHLY and CDR2 FYNNEI. Trimming took off 8 bases at V and 6 bases at J, with 23 bases between the two ends. The CDR3 sequence is 15 residues long. Here the CDR3 reads CASSSTGSSSGEQYF. Here the CDR3 DNA reads TGTGCCAGCTCCTCAACAGGGAGTTCGTCCGGCGAGCAGTACTTC.

CDR3 in amino acids: CASSATDRELYEQYF. Here the CDR3 DNA reads TGTGCCAGCAGCGCTACCGACAGGGAGCTCTACGAGCAGTACTTC. The rearrangement uses TRBV13 and TRBJ2-7; TRBD1 aligns across 7 bases. Looked up from germline, CDR1 is PRHDT and CDR2 is FYEKMQ (reference sequence). The CDR3 is made up of 15 amino acids. After removal of 5 bases from V and 3 bases from J, the junction contained 10 bases not matched to a gene. Variable domain in full (rest from reference TRBV13 and TRBJ2-7): AAGVIQSPRHLIKEKRETATLKCYPIPRHDTVYWYQQGPGQDPQFLISFYEKMQSDKGSIPDRFSAQQFSDYHSELNMSSLELGDSALYFCASSATDRELYEQYFGPGTRLTVT.

The chain carries TRBV10-1 and TRBJ2-7, with D possibly being TRBD2 (6 bases). This CDR3 comprises 15 residues. Trimming removed 10 bases at V and 0 bases at J, with 19 bases between. The germline V gene has CDR1 WNHNN and CDR2 SYGVQD (reference sequence). The CDR3 bases are TGCGCCACCCCGCTAGCGCGCTCGAGCTCCTACGAGCAGTACTTC. This encodes CATPLARSSSYEQYF.